Presented here are 2 T cell receptor beta chains from one specimen sequenced in a study of B cell selection in AIRE deficiency. The data were produced by immunoSEQ multiplex PCR, yet TCRdb's version contains in-frame clones alone and is incomplete. Of around 22,000 clones in the sample, about nine tenths were seen once. Regulatory T cells were sorted as CD4+CD25hiCD127low/negative. The sample was CD4+CD25+ Tregs sorted from PBMCs. The receptors were sampled from a human donor in good health.

The chain recombines TRBV11-1 with TRBJ2-3, with 12 bases aligning to TRBD2. The CDR3 sequence is 14 residues long. Germline-derived CDR1 and CDR2 are SGHAT and FQDESV (reference sequence). V trimming: 8 bases; J trimming: 1 base; junction bases outside the gene matches: 1. CDR3 region: CASGLAGRTDTQYF. CDR3 coding DNA: TGTGCCAGCGGACTAGCGGGGCGCACAGATACGCAGTATTTT.

The chain uses TRBV5-4 and TRBJ1-4, with D tentatively TRBD1 (6 bases). The V gene lost 4 bases and the J gene lost 5 bases, with 12 bases spanning the gap. CDR1 is SGHNT, CDR2 YYREEE, per germline (reference sequence). CDR3 length: 14 amino acids. In DNA form, the CDR3 reads TGTGCCAGCAGCCTCGATACAGGGAATGAAAAACTGTTTTTT. Protein product: CASSLDTGNEKLFF.